This T cell receptor (beta chain) was found in a study of PD-L1 blockade in urothelial cancer. Background on the study: Dosed intravenously at 1,200 mg every 3 weeks, atezolizumab was initiated by patients in the mid-2010s. Blood analyses occurred 3 weeks (second dose) and 6 weeks post treatment start. Between 0 and 3 prior chemotherapy regimens had been given to patients.

The time point denotes: peripheral blood 6 weeks after treatment start. Broader study findings: Tumor-associated TCR clones expanded more in blood at 3 weeks in patients with durable benefit.

This clone was detected once. The antigen is not known. The CDR3 ends on some other residue instead of the conserved phenylalanine or tryptophan, so this is likely a read error. The DNA is left out, because the CDR3 cannot be placed on it with certainty; the CDR3 is given as TCRdb lists it. Measured with immunoSEQ multiplex PCR; TCRdb has only the in-frame clones, and not every one. The profile shows about 48,000 clones, around 80% of them singletons. This receptor was identified in a man in his 70s with urothelial cancer. The material sequenced was PBMCs, taken around atezolizumab (anti-PD-L1) treatment.

CDR3 region: CASSVKFRGGNT. The rearrangement joins TRBV9 to TRBJ2-7; TRBD2 is the table's D call and was not checked against the DNA. The CDR3 is 12 residues long, counting both termini. The germline V gene has CDR1 SGDLS and CDR2 YYNGEE.